A selection of T cell receptor beta chains follows, all from one sample in a study of T cell responses to AZD1222 COVID-19 vaccine. Method: immunoSEQ multiplex PCR; TCRdb's copy keeps in-frame clones and lacks some. The repertoire holds 150,000 to 200,000 clones, 90% to 95% seen once, with around 1.2% in the top ten. The sample consisted of peripheral blood, taken 28 days after the second AZD1222 dose. Every receptor here comes from an adult who received the AZD1222 COVID-19 vaccine. Both conserved end residues are part of each CDR3. Fields, in order: clone size, V gene, J gene, D gene, CDR3 protein, CDR3 DNA. A D gene is named only where the DNA matches it firmly. Size tells how often a clone was seen (once, few, many) or the class of an expanded clone, and some rows leave it out.

clone size: -
V gene: TRBV18
J gene: TRBJ2-2
D gene: TRBD2
CDR3 protein: CASSPLAGDNTGELFF
CDR3 DNA: TGTGCCAGCTCACCGTTGGCGGGAGATAACACCGGGGAGCTGTTTTTT

clone size: -
V gene: TRBV6-2/TRBV6-3
J gene: TRBJ2-7
D gene: TRBD2
CDR3 protein: CASSRGGWPYEQYF
CDR3 DNA: TGTGCCAGCAGCCGGGGGGGATGGCCCTACGAGCAGTACTTC

clone size: -
V gene: TRBV7-8
J gene: TRBJ2-3
D gene: TRBD2
CDR3 protein: CASSPTPRGGTDTQYF
CDR3 DNA: TGTGCCAGCAGCCCCACCCCCCGGGGGGGGACAGATACGCAGTATTTT

clone size: once
V gene: TRBV28
J gene: TRBJ1-2
D gene: -
CDR3 protein: CASSYGGGTYGYTF
CDR3 DNA: TGTGCCAGCAGTTATGGGGGGGGTACCTATGGCTACACCTTC

clone size: once
V gene: TRBV6-5
J gene: TRBJ1-4
D gene: TRBD1
CDR3 protein: CAGGQLLNEKLFF
CDR3 DNA: TGTGCCGGGGGACAGCTTCTCAATGAAAAACTGTTTTTT

clone size: -
V gene: TRBV28
J gene: TRBJ1-3
D gene: -
CDR3 protein: CASSWHRAGNTIYF
CDR3 DNA: TGTGCCAGCAGTTGGCACAGGGCGGGAAACACCATATATTTT

clone size: -
V gene: TRBV18
J gene: TRBJ2-5
D gene: TRBD1
CDR3 protein: CASSPKAGGAETQYF
CDR3 DNA: TGTGCCAGCTCACCAAAGGCAGGGGGCGCGGAGACCCAGTACTTC

clone size: -
V gene: TRBV7-8
J gene: TRBJ1-1
D gene: -
CDR3 protein: CASSPVVAEAFF
CDR3 DNA: TGTGCCAGCAGCCCCGTTGTGGCTGAAGCTTTCTTT

clone size: -
V gene: TRBV11-2
J gene: TRBJ1-1
D gene: -
CDR3 protein: CASSLVGGNTEAFF
CDR3 DNA: TGTGCCAGCAGCTTAGTGGGCGGGAACACTGAAGCTTTCTTT

clone size: once
V gene: TRBV7-2
J gene: TRBJ2-7
D gene: -
CDR3 protein: CASSPRGLGSYEQYF
CDR3 DNA: TGTGCCAGCAGCCCCCGGGGCCTAGGGAGCTACGAGCAGTACTTC